These 29 T cell receptor beta chains share one sample of origin, sequenced in a study of cytomegalovirus exposure and HLA in healthy donors listed by TCRdb under 2017. The library was built by means of the immunoSEQ multiplex PCR assay. For the multiplex PCR, a mixture combining 60 forward primers for TCR Vbeta segments and 13 reverse primers for TCR Jbeta segments was used. This immuneACCESS table, as held by TCRdb, lists in-frame sequences with V and J called but not all clones. Of the missing ones, under half trace to an unresolved V gene in checked studies; the others have no known cause. This sample's table carries about 110,000 clones. About 0.59% of the sample is in the top ten clones. Sequencing input: PBMCs. All receptors derive from a man between 50 and 59 years old in good health and CMV-seronegative.

The chain uses TRBV7-8 and TRBJ2-1, with TRBD2 identical over 9 bases. CDR1 and CDR2 from the germline V gene are SGHVS and FQNEAQ. The CDR3 contains 15 residues. The ends lost 1 base at V and 6 bases at J; junction bases unmatched: 4. The CDR3 DNA reads as TGTGCCAGCAGCTTAGTTCTAGCGGGACGCAATGAGCAGTTCTTC. It yields the protein CASSLVLAGRNEQFF.

This chain uses TRBV6-6 with TRBJ2-1, with 13 positions matching TRBD2. This CDR3 has 13 residues. Germline V lookup: CDR1 MNHNY, CDR2 SVGAGI (reference sequence). V trimming: 6 bases; J trimming: 10 bases; junction bases outside the gene matches: 3. The CDR3 reads CASSRTSGGEQFF. CDR3 sequence (DNA): TGTGCCAGCAGCAGGACTAGCGGGGGAGAGCAGTTCTTC.

The chain is built from TRBV14 and TRBJ2-1; 10 bases fit TRBD1. The germline V gene has CDR1 SGHDN and CDR2 FVKESK. The V segment lost 4 bases and the J segment 12 bases; nucleotides outside the gene matches: 12. The length of the CDR3 is 15 residues. The CDR3 region is CASSPGQGVISRQFF. CDR3 nucleotide sequence: TGTGCCAGCAGCCCAGGACAGGGGGTTATTTCACGGCAGTTCTTC.

The chain links TRBV5-1 to TRBJ1-1; D gene ambiguous. This CDR3 contains 13 residues. Germline CDR1 SGHRS, CDR2 YFSETQ. V lost 0 bases and J 6 bases, leaving 9 bases between the germline ends. CDR3 protein: CASSLGGWPEAFF. CDR3 nucleotides: TGCGCCAGCAGCTTGGGAGGGTGGCCTGAAGCTTTCTTT.

The chain recombines TRBV7-9 with TRBJ2-7; 7 bases align to TRBD1. The CDR3 is 17 residues long. With V trimmed by 5 bases and J by 2 bases, 15 bases remained unmatched. In germline, CDR1 is SEHNR, CDR2 FQNEAQ (reference sequence). The CDR3 nucleotides read TGTGCCAGCAGCCAATCCGAGAGACAGGGATTCACCTACGAGCAGTACTTC. It translates to CASSQSERQGFTYEQYF.

The gene calls are TRBV2 and TRBJ2-7, with D possibly matching TRBD2 (6 bases). This CDR3 region has 13 residues. In germline, CDR1 is SNHLY, CDR2 FYNNEI. Trimming removed 8 bases at V and 3 bases at J, with 14 bases between. The CDR3 nucleotides are TGTGCCAGCTGGGGGGAGACGGACTACGAGCAGTACTTC. It specifies CASWGETDYEQYF. Variable domain in full (rest from reference TRBV2 and TRBJ2-7): EPEVTQTPSHQVTQMGQEVILRCVPISNHLYFYWYRQILGQKVEFLVSFYNNEISEKSEIFDDQFSVERPDGSNFTLKIRSTKLEDSAMYFCASWGETDYEQYFGPGTRLTVT.

V and J are TRBV2 and TRBJ2-1; TRBD2 aligns across 9 bases. The CDR3 is 15 amino acids. Germline assignment: CDR1 SNHLY and CDR2 FYNNEI. With 6 bases clipped from V and 6 bases from J, the junction kept 9 bases outside the gene matches. CDR3 bases: TGTGCCAGCAGGCAGGGACTAGCATTACTCAATGAGCAGTTCTTC. As protein: CASRQGLALLNEQFF.

The chain combines TRBV6-6 with TRBJ2-3; 7 nucleotides line up with TRBD2. Germline trimming cut 5 bases from V and 3 bases from J; bases unmatched to any gene: 5. This CDR3 has 14 amino acids. The germline gives CDR1 MNHNY, CDR2 SVGAGI (reference sequence). Here the CDR3 reads CASSKPGLTDTQYF. The CDR3 nucleotides are TGTGCCAGCAGTAAACCGGGACTAACAGATACGCAGTATTTT.

The chain has TRBV2 and TRBJ2-1; TRBD2 is a possible D gene (5 bases). Germline V gene sequence: CDR1 SNHLY, CDR2 FYNNEI. Trimming pared 5 bases from V and 5 bases from J, leaving 10 bases between. The CDR3 is 13 amino acids. The DNA for the CDR3 is TGTGCCAGCAGTTTCTACGGGAACAATGAGCAGTTCTTC. Translating it yields CASSFYGNNEQFF. Drawing the rest from reference TRBV2 and TRBJ2-1, the complete variable domain is EPEVTQTPSHQVTQMGQEVILRCVPISNHLYFYWYRQILGQKVEFLVSFYNNEISEKSEIFDDQFSVERPDGSNFTLKIRSTKLEDSAMYFCASSFYGNNEQFFGPGTRLTVL.

The V call is TRBV7-6, the J call TRBJ1-1, with D possibly TRBD1 on 5 matching bases. V was shortened by 4 bases and J by 5 bases, with 14 bases between the two germline ends. Germline loops: CDR1 SGHVS, CDR2 FNYEAQ. The CDR3 runs to 14 residues. The CDR3 nucleotides read TGTGCCAGCAGCTCCCAAGAGGGGAGGACTGAAGCTTTCTTT. This codes for CASSSQEGRTEAFF.

The rearrangement joins TRBV5-1 to TRBJ1-1, with D possibly TRBD1 on 6 matching bases. The CDR3 sequence is 14 residues long. Germline V gives CDR1 SGHRS, CDR2 YFSETQ. Trimming took off 4 bases at V and 5 bases at J, with 15 bases between the two ends. CDR3 sequence: CASSTEQGRTEAFF. The CDR3 nucleotides are TGCGCCAGCAGCACCGAACAGGGACGAACTGAAGCTTTCTTT.

J is TRBJ2-2 and V is TRBV25-1, with TRBD2 identical over 9 bases. Germline V CDR1 and CDR2: MGHDK, SYGVNS. This CDR3 has 16 amino acids. The V segment lost 2 bases and the J segment 4 bases; nucleotides outside the gene matches: 5. In DNA, the CDR3 is TGTGCCAGCAGTGAACTAGCGGGGATAACCACCGGGGAGCTGTTTTTT. Protein product: CASSELAGITTGELFF.

The J gene is TRBJ1-1, the V gene TRBV6-6; tentatively, D is TRBD1 (5 bases). CDR1 MNHNY and CDR2 SVGAGI come from the germline V gene (reference sequence). Between the trimmed V and J ends, which lost 5 bases and 4 bases, there was a span of 8 bases. This CDR3 is 12 amino acids long. The DNA of the CDR3 is TGTGCCAGCAGTGCCGGGGGCACTGAAGCTTTCTTT. As protein: CASSAGGTEAFF.

The rearrangement joins TRBV6-1 to TRBJ1-6; perhaps TRBD1 as D (5 bases). The length of the CDR3 is 17 residues. The V gene's germline CDR1 is MNHNS and CDR2 SASEGT. With 2 bases removed from V and 2 bases from J, the gap between germline ends came to 13 bases. The CDR3 sequence: CASSERVAGTYNSPLHF. The CDR3 coding sequence is TGTGCCAGCAGTGAACGGGTCGCAGGGACCTATAATTCACCCCTCCACTTT.

The chain uses TRBV2 and TRBJ2-3; TRBD1 aligns across 11 bases. Trimming at V came to 6 bases and at J to 7 bases, leaving 9 bases not matched to a gene. CDR1 and CDR2 from the germline V gene are SNHLY and FYNNEI. The CDR3 is 15 amino acids. CDR3 bases: TGTGCCAGCAGATACGGACAGGGGGCCCACTATACGCAGTATTTT. It codes for CASRYGQGAHYTQYF. Filled out from reference TRBV2 and TRBJ2-3, the complete variable domain reads EPEVTQTPSHQVTQMGQEVILRCVPISNHLYFYWYRQILGQKVEFLVSFYNNEISEKSEIFDDQFSVERPDGSNFTLKIRSTKLEDSAMYFCASRYGQGAHYTQYFGPGTRLTVL.

The chain has TRBV6-1 and TRBJ1-2, with D possibly matching TRBD1 (6 bases). Germline assignment: CDR1 MNHNS and CDR2 SASEGT. Trimming pared 7 bases from V and 2 bases from J, leaving 14 bases between. The CDR3 has 14 amino acids. This CDR3 is CASKSAGQNYGYTF. CDR3 in DNA: TGTGCCAGCAAATCAGCAGGACAGAACTATGGCTACACCTTC.

The V gene is TRBV19, the J gene TRBJ1-5, with D unresolved. Germline CDR1 LNHDA, CDR2 SQIVND (reference sequence). V lost 1 base, J lost 4 bases, and 14 bases lay in between. The CDR3 extends over 16 amino acids. DNA of the CDR3: TGTGCCAGTAGTATAGTGGGCGGGGAGGGAAATCAGCCCCAGCATTTT. Residues: CASSIVGGEGNQPQHF.

The chain links TRBV27 to TRBJ2-2; no reliable D call. The V end lost 3 bases, the J end lost 1 base, and 3 bases lay between the germline ends. CDR1 is MNHEY, CDR2 SMNVEV, per germline (reference sequence). The CDR3 totals 13 residues. In nucleotides, the CDR3 is TGTGCCAGCAGTTTCGGGAACACCGGGGAGCTGTTTTTT. Protein: CASSFGNTGELFF.

The chain has TRBV6-1 and TRBJ1-2; 8 nucleotides match TRBD1. Germline CDR1 is MNHNS and CDR2 is SASEGT. Losses at the gene ends were 10 bases for V and 6 bases for J; bases not matched to a gene: 4. The CDR3 is made up of 11 amino acids. The CDR3: CAISQGDGYTF. In DNA, the CDR3 is TGTGCCATCTCACAGGGGGATGGCTACACCTTC.

The V and J genes are TRBV19 and TRBJ1-2, with 8 nucleotides matching TRBD1. V gave up 3 bases and J gave up 8 bases; unmatched junction bases: 8. The germline V gene has CDR1 LNHDA and CDR2 SQIVND (reference sequence). The CDR3 spans 14 residues. DNA for the CDR3: TGTGCCAGTAGTATGGCGACAGGGGTTAGCGGCTACACCTTC. The encoded protein is CASSMATGVSGYTF.

The chain recombines TRBV7-2 with TRBJ1-1, with a weak D call TRBD1 (6 bases). Trimming left V 0 bases short and J 7 bases short, with 6 bases between. Germline loops: CDR1 SGHTA, CDR2 FQGNSA. CDR3 length: 12 residues. The CDR3 is CASSLAQGEAFF. Written as DNA, the CDR3 is TGTGCCAGCAGCTTAGCACAGGGTGAAGCTTTCTTT.

The V and J genes are TRBV29-1 and TRBJ1-2, with 7 bases fitting TRBD1. J was trimmed by 8 bases and V by 6 bases; bases with no gene match: 12. The CDR3 runs 13 residues. From germline, CDR1 is SQVTM and CDR2 ANQGSEA. In DNA, the CDR3 is TGCAGCGTCGTAACGACAGGGCAAGGCGGCTACACCTTC. Translated: CSVVTTGQGGYTF.

This chain joins TRBV7-2 and TRBJ2-1; 10 bases agree with TRBD2. Germline V gene lookup returns CDR1 SGHTA and CDR2 FQGNSA. The CDR3 contains 16 residues. The J segment lost 8 bases and the V segment lost 1 base, leaving 8 bases of the junction unmatched. CDR3 in DNA: TGTGCCAGCAGCTTAGACTTGGCTAGCGGGGGATATGAGCAGTTCTTC. Translated: CASSLDLASGGYEQFF.

The rearrangement links TRBV10-2 to TRBJ1-5, with TRBD1 as a possible D gene (5 bases). The CDR3 extends over 14 amino acids. Germline assignment: CDR1 WSHSY and CDR2 SAAADI. With 2 bases removed from V and 5 bases from J, the gap between germline ends came to 10 bases. CDR3 amino acids: CASSETAGDQPQHF. The CDR3 nucleotides read TGCGCCAGCAGTGAGACAGCGGGGGATCAGCCCCAGCATTTT.

A word on this clone: Other DNA variants within this sample encode the same CDR3. V usage is TRBV5-1 and J usage is TRBJ1-3; D is uncertain. The germline gives CDR1 SGHRS, CDR2 YFSETQ. V lost 2 bases, J lost 0 bases, and 6 bases lay in between. The CDR3 totals 14 residues. CDR3 in amino acids: CASSLGSSGNTIYF. The CDR3 nucleotides are TGCGCCAGCAGCTTAGGGAGCTCTGGAAACACCATATATTTT.

The rearrangement links TRBV5-6 to TRBJ1-2, with 12 bases aligning to TRBD1. The CDR3 length is 17 residues. From germline, CDR1 is SGHDT and CDR2 YYEEEE. J was trimmed by 4 bases and V by 2 bases; bases with no gene match: 9. This chain's CDR3 is CASSFRDRGPVGYGYTF. DNA of the CDR3: TGTGCCAGCAGCTTCCGGGACAGGGGGCCGGTTGGCTATGGCTACACCTTC.

This rearrangement joins TRBV29-1 to TRBJ1-2, with 8 bases fitting TRBD1. Trimming at V came to 7 bases and at J to 7 bases, leaving 8 bases not matched to a gene. Germline V lookup: CDR1 SQVTM, CDR2 ANQGSEA. The CDR3 has 12 residues. CDR3 loop: CSARQGLSGYTF. The DNA for the CDR3 is TGCAGCGCTCGACAGGGGTTGAGTGGCTACACCTTC.

V and J are TRBV5-6 and TRBJ2-5; a weak D match, TRBD2 (6 bases). Trimming took off 1 base at V and 5 bases at J, with 6 bases between the two ends. The CDR3 runs to 12 residues. The germline V gene has CDR1 SGHDT and CDR2 YYEEEE. The CDR3 loop reads CASSLRGETQYF. The CDR3, as DNA: TGTGCCAGCAGCTTGCGGGGGGAGACCCAGTACTTC.

The chain employs TRBV7-6 and TRBJ2-1; the D gene is possibly TRBD2 (5 bases). V was cut by 3 bases and J by 4 bases, with 16 bases left in between. The CDR3 length is 16 residues. CDR1 is SGHVS and CDR2 is FNYEAQ in the germline V gene. As DNA, the CDR3 is TGTGCCAGCAGCTTTTCTGGGCGGGCCCGATACAATGAGCAGTTCTTC. As protein: CASSFSGRARYNEQFF. The whole variable domain, remainder taken from reference TRBV7-6 and TRBJ2-1, is GAGVSQSPRYKVTKRGQDVALRCDPISGHVSLYWYRQALGQGPEFLTYFNYEAQQDKSGLPNDRFSAERPEGSISTLTIQRTEQRDSAMYRCASSFSGRARYNEQFFGPGTRLTVL.